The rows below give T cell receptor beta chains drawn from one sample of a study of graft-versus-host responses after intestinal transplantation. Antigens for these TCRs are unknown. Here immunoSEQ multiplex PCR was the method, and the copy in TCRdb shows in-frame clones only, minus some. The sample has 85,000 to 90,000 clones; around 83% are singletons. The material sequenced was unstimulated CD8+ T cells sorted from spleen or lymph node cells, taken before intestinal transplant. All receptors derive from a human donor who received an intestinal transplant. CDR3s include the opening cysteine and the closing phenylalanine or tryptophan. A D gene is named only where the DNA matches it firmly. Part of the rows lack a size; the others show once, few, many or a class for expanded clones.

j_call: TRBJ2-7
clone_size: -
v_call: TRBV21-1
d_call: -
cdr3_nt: TGTGCCAGCAGCAAACGCGCCCCGTGCGGGACAGGGGACCACGAGCAGTACTTC
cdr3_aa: CASSKRAPCGTGDHEQYF

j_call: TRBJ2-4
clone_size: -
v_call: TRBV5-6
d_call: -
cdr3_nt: TGTGCCAGCAGCACCCGGTTTTCGGCCAAAAACATTCAGTACTTC
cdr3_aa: CASSTRFSAKNIQYF

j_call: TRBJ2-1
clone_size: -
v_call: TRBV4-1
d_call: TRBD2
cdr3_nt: TGCGCCAGCAGCCAAGTCGTAGGGCGGGGGGCCTCCTACAATGAGCAGTTCTTC
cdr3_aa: CASSQVVGRGASYNEQFF

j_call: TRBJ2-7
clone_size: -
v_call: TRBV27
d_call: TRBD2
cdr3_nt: TGTGCCAGCAGTCTAGCGGGAGCCTCCTACGAGCAGTACTTC
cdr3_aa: CASSLAGASYEQYF

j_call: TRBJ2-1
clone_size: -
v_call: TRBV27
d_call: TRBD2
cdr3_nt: TGTGCCAGGAGCATACTAGCGGGGGATGATGAGCAGTTCTTC
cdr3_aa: CARSILAGDDEQFF

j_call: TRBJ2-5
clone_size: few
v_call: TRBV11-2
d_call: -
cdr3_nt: TGTGCCAGCAGCCAAAGGGATACTTCCCAGGAGACCCAGTACTTC
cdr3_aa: CASSQRDTSQETQYF

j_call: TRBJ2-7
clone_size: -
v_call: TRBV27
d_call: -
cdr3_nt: TGTGCCAGCAGCCCGTTGGACAGAGCCTACGAGCAGTACTTC
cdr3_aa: CASSPLDRAYEQYF

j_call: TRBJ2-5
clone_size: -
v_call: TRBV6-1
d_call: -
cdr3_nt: TGTGCCAGCAGGTCAGGAGGAGAGACCCAGTACTTC
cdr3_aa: CASRSGGETQYF

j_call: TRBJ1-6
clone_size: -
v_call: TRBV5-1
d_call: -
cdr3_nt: TGCGCCAGCAGCTTGGTCGGGGATCAATCACCCCTCCACTTT
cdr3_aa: CASSLVGDQSPLHF

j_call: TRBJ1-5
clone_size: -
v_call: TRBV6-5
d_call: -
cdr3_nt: TGTGGGGTGGGTCAGCCCCAGCATTTT
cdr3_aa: CGVGQPQHF

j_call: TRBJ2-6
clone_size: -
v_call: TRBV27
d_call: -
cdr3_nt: TGTGCCAGCAGTTTTCAGGCTCCTGGGGCCAACGTCCTAACTTTC
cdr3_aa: CASSFQAPGANVLTF

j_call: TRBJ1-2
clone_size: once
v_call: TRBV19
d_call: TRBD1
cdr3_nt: TGTGCCAGTAACGACCGGGACAGACCTAACTATGGCTACACCTTC
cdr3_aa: CASNDRDRPNYGYTF

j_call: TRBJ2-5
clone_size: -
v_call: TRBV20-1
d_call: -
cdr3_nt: TGCAGTGCTAGAGGGCAAGAGACCCAGTACTTC
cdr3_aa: CSARGQETQYF

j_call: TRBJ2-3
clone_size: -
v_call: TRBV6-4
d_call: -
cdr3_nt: TGTGCCAGCAGTGAGAACGGGGGTGGGGATACGCAGTATTTT
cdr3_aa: CASSENGGGDTQYF

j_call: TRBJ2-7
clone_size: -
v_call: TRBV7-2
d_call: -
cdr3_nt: TGTGCCAGCAGCTTAGCGGGAGTTACCTACGAGCAGTACTTC
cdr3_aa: CASSLAGVTYEQYF

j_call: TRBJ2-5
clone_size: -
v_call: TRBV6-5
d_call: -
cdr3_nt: TGTGCCAGCAGTTACTTCAGGGGAGAGACCCAGTACTTC
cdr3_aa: CASSYFRGETQYF

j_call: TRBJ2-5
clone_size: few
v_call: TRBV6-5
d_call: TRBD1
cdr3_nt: TGTGCCAGCAGACCTACTCAGGGGGCTGGGGAGACCCAGTACTTC
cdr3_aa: CASRPTQGAGETQYF

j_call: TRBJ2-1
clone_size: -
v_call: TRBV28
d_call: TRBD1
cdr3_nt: TGTGCCACCACACCCGACAGGGGGGAAAGTTTCTCCTACAATGAGCAGTTCTTC
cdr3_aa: CATTPDRGESFSYNEQFF

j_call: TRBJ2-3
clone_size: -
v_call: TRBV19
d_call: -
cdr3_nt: TGTGCCAGTAGTTGGACAGGCACAGATACGCAGTATTTT
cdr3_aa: CASSWTGTDTQYF

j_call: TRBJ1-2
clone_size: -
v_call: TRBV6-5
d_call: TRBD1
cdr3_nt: TGTGCCAGCAGGCTTGTGACAGGGATCTTGGGCTACACCTTC
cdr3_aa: CASRLVTGILGYTF